The present T cell receptor (beta chain) was sequenced within a study of early T cells in non-severe SARS-CoV-2 infection. Study details: The input, bulk RNA from unsorted whole blood, was sequenced, and chains were unpaired.

Study observations and caveats: Missing private and CD4 specificities, VDJdb matching favored anti-spike CD8 responses.

The protocol attached unique molecular identifiers to individual cDNA molecules. TCRdb independently ran MiXCR on the 5' RACE reads; one entry per CDR3 protein. Here the sample spans approximately 27,000 distinct CDR3 sequences, roughly 6% being singletons. This clonotype was counted at least ten times. Antigen unknown. CDR3 size: 12 residues. Germline values: CDR1 SQVTM, CDR2 ANQGSEA. Trimming pared 4 bases from V and 3 bases from J, leaving 10 bases between. The J gene is TRBJ2-7, the V gene TRBV29-1; D gene ambiguous. This TCR was sampled from an adult who was a healthcare worker with PCR-confirmed SARS-CoV-2 infection or an uninfected control (not recorded which). Sequenced sample: whole blood. The CDR3 loop reads CSVVVRNYEQYF. The CDR3 DNA reads TGCAGCGTTGTTGTACGGAACTACGAGCAGTACTTC.